Listed below are T cell receptor beta chains from one sample, sequenced in a study of blood T cell repertoires in COVID-19. TCRdb keeps only in-frame clones here, not all; method: immunoSEQ multiplex PCR. The data show approximately 150,000 clones, with over 80% seen just once and roughly 13% held by the top ten. The specimen sequenced was peripheral blood. The receptor source for this set is a man aged 65-85 years who had recovered from COVID-19. The conserved cysteine and the conserved F or W are not part of the CDR3 here. The listing skips clone size in some rows; elsewhere it reads once, few, many or a size class.

v_gene,len,abundance,CDR3aa
TRBV19,14,NA,ASSKQGGRLNQPQH
TRBV10-1,13,few,ASSDGTSGRNEQF
TRBV11-2,11,NA,ASSLQAMQPQH
TRBV6-5,12,NA,ASRSPVSGGELF
TRBV27,14,NA,ASSPRPAASNQPQH
TRBV27,13,NA,ASSIAGLGSGELF
TRBV28,12,NA,ASSPAQGVYGYT
TRBV5-6,14,NA,ASNERASGTPGELF
TRBV9,14,NA,ASSAQIKAQGSGYT
TRBV28,11,NA,ASSSASGDGYT
TRBV7-9,13,NA,ASSSLAGSTDTQY
TRBV6-2/TRBV6-3,17,NA,ASSYSSVVASGSWETQY
TRBV5-6,13,NA,ASSLSGTSLYEQY
TRBV5-1,13,NA,ASSLDTGGQETQY
TRBV7-8,12,once,ASSHRTAADTQY
TRBV24-1,14,NA,ATSDPRLGGNQPQH
TRBV5-8,11,NA,ASSFGQGYGYT
TRBV6-5,13,once,ASSTRTGADEKLF
TRBV5-1,11,NA,ASSTPPSNEQF
TRBV2,15,NA,ASFGPPAGDRTDTQY
TRBV6-6,14,NA,ASSPAGTSGRGEQF
TRBV6-5,14,NA,ASSYSFKGWDTEAF
TRBV5-6,13,once,ASSLERGGVETQY
TRBV18,13,NA,ASSPQVSIQETQY
TRBV6-5,12,NA,ASKAGIPQETQY
TRBV10-2,11,NA,ASRPDRFYEQY
TRBV7-9,15,NA,ASSLEGFSGHYNEQF
TRBV10-1,12,NA,ASSESSGRDEQY
TRBV5-8,13,NA,ASSFRTVPDYGYT
TRBV7-2,13,NA,ASSLSHRGNSPLH
TRBV4-1,15,once,ASSQGEVAGAYNEQF
TRBV9,12,few,ASGTSGPNNEQF
TRBV14,16,NA,ASSQDSPDRAGTGELF
TRBV30,13,NA,AWSVLGGRPVEQY
TRBV28,15,few,ASSLGSTSSSTDTQY
TRBV7-2,14,NA,ASSFLTGDSNQPQH
TRBV19,13,once,ASSTATGTNTEAF
TRBV5-5,12,NA,ASSWGQGHSPLH
TRBV27,12,NA,ASSFGGSIETQY
TRBV29-1,12,few,SARGAGVYNEQF
TRBV19,13,NA,ASSIGVAGGNEQF
TRBV5-4,13,NA,ASSSGQGVTDTQY
TRBV25-1,12,NA,ASSDNKNSDTQY
TRBV7-9,10,NA,ASSFTNNEQF
TRBV14,14,once,ASRLNHRDSGHGYT
TRBV5-4,15,few,ASSPGTSGIEAGELF
TRBV27,11,NA,ASRGRGSYEQY
TRBV10-3,11,NA,AISEQGNTEAF
TRBV28,9,NA,ASSFILGYT
TRBV10-3,16,NA,AISRGDSSGGSNQPQH
TRBV19,10,NA,ASSDRAYGYT
TRBV5-1,13,few,ASSLGNTGGEKLF
TRBV27,11,NA,ASSLKLNTEAF
TRBV9,11,once,ASSVVPQETQY